The sequence of this TCR beta chain was determined in a study of T cells after yellow fever vaccination. TCRdb ran MiXCR on the 5' RACE reads and lists one entry per CDR3 protein. The table lists 550,000 or so distinct CDR3 sequences, about 19% of them singletons, with over 11% in the top ten. Trimming took off 5 bases at V and 0 bases at J, with 11 bases between the two ends. The V gene's germline CDR1 is KGHSH and CDR2 LQKENI. The CDR3 has 15 residues. This clonotype was recorded only once. The starting material was PBMCs, obtained 15 days after the yellow fever booster vaccination. This receptor was taken from a young man who received the YFV17D yellow fever vaccine. The rearrangement links TRBV18 to TRBJ2-1, with D possibly matching TRBD2 (5 bases). The CDR3 DNA reads as TGTGCCAGCTCAAAAAGGGAGAGCTCCTACAATGAGCAGTTCTTC. This translates into CASSKRESSYNEQFF.